The T cell receptor (beta chain) under discussion was sequenced for a study of T-cell reconstitution after alpha-beta-depleted transplantation in children. Findings of the study overall: After one year, T-cell counts and TCRbeta diversity mostly came from new T cells.

The authors prepared the TCRbeta library with unique molecular identifiers. TCRdb ran MiXCR on the PCR reads and lists one entry per CDR3 protein. The table lists more than 400,000 distinct CDR3 sequences, over 40% of them singletons. Trimming took off 1 base at V and 2 bases at J, with 30 bases between the two ends. Per germline, CDR1 SGHAT and CDR2 FQNNGV. This CDR3 region has 21 residues. This clonotype was picked up many times. No antigen is known for it. This chain uses TRBV11-2 with TRBJ2-7, with D maybe TRBD2 (5 bases). This receptor was identified in a girl aged 2-10 years with aplastic anemia, due to receive a stem cell transplant. Sequenced material: PBMCs, taken before TCRalphabeta/CD19-depleted stem cell transplant. The DNA for the CDR3 is TGTGCCAGCAGCTTAGGATATAGGTTTCTGGGGAGAAAACCGTCCACCTACGAGCAGTACTTC. As protein: CASSLGYRFLGRKPSTYEQYF.